Below are 27 T cell receptor beta chains sequenced from a single sample in a study of glioma-infiltrating T cells. Amplification of TCR alpha and beta CDR3 regions from RNA used iRepertoire nested multiplex PCR. TCRdb itself ran the multiplex PCR reads through MiXCR, one entry per CDR3 protein. This table holds about 130,000 distinct CDR3 sequences, around a quarter found once. Sequencing used glioma tissue, nonneoplastic brain tissue, or PBMCs (not recorded which). The source is a human donor with low-grade glioma or glioblastoma, undergoing nonglioma brain surgery, or in good health (not recorded which).

This clonotype was detected ten times or more. V gene TRBV20-1 combines with J gene TRBJ2-3; D possibly corresponds to TRBD1 (6 bases). The CDR3 consists of 13 residues. CDR1 and CDR2 (germline): DFQATT, SNEGSKA (reference sequence). V shed 6 bases and J shed 0 bases, with 10 bases lying between them. The CDR3 reads CSARGQSTDTQYF. The DNA of the CDR3 is TGCAGTGCCCGAGGACAGAGCACAGATACGCAGTATTTT.

This clonotype was detected many times. The gene calls are TRBV15 and TRBJ1-2; no clear D gene. CDR3 length equals 13 residues. CDR1 LNHNV and CDR2 YYDKDF come from the germline V gene (reference sequence). The V end was cut by 5 bases, the J end by 4 bases, with 11 bases between. The CDR3 loop reads CATSLAPTYGYTF. CDR3 DNA sequence: TGTGCCACCAGCCTGGCCCCAACCTATGGCTACACCTTC.

This clonotype was detected only a few times. The genes are TRBV28 and TRBJ1-1; perhaps TRBD1 as D (6 bases). V lost 10 bases to trimming and J lost 1 base, with 16 bases between them. This CDR3 comprises 14 residues. Germline CDR1 reads MDHEN; CDR2 reads SYDVKM. The CDR3 protein is CAIRGARRNTEAFF. In DNA, the CDR3 is TGTGCCATCCGGGGGGCGCGAAGGAACACTGAAGCTTTCTTT. Full variable domain (missing parts from reference TRBV28 and TRBJ1-1): DVKVTQSSRYLVKRTGEKVFLECVQDMDHENMFWYRQDPGLGLRLIYFSYDVKMKEKGDIPEGYSVSREKKERFSLILESASTNQTSMYLCAIRGARRNTEAFFGQGTRLTVV.

V and J are TRBV11-2 and TRBJ2-1, with D perhaps given as TRBD1 or TRBD2 (5 bases each). In germline, CDR1 is SGHAT, CDR2 FQNNGV. Trimming left V 5 bases short and J 0 bases short, with 14 bases between. The CDR3 extends over 16 amino acids. The DNA of the CDR3 is TGTGCCAGCAGCGTGAGACAGCGGAGCTCCTACAATGAGCAGTTCTTC. Its protein product is CASSVRQRSSYNEQFF.

CDR3 coding DNA: TGTGCCAGCAGCTCCGACAGGGCCCAGCATTTT. Its translation is CASSSDRAQHF. This chain uses TRBV7-9 with TRBJ1-5; 7 nucleotides match TRBD1. Germline-derived CDR1 and CDR2 are SEHNR and FQNEAQ (reference sequence). Trimming cost V 4 bases and J 11 bases; bases outside gene matches: 2. The CDR3 is 11 amino acids.

This chain connects TRBV18 to TRBJ2-3, with a weak D call TRBD1 (5 bases). Germline CDR1 KGHSH, CDR2 LQKENI. The CDR3 sequence is 13 residues long. Trimming took 4 bases from V and 5 from J, leaving 10 bases between them. The CDR3 region is CASSRTTGDTQYF. The CDR3 coding sequence is TGTGCCAGCTCACGGACCACAGGAGATACGCAGTATTTT.

This clonotype came up a few times. The rearrangement links TRBV20-1 to TRBJ1-1; D gene unclear. The CDR3 is made up of 12 amino acids. Per the germline V gene, CDR1 is DFQATT and CDR2 is SNEGSKA (reference sequence). V lost 6 bases, J lost 1 base, and 9 bases lay in between. The DNA of the CDR3 is TGCAGTGCCCGCCCGTGGAACACTGAAGCTTTCTTT. Translated: CSARPWNTEAFF.

This chain uses TRBV3-1 with TRBJ2-1; 10 bases match TRBD1. Germline CDR1 LGHDT, CDR2 YNNKEL (reference sequence). With V trimmed by 4 bases and J by 9 bases, 6 bases remained unmatched. This CDR3 is built from 14 residues. The CDR3, as DNA: TGTGCCAGCAGCCCCGGGACAGGGGAGGGTGAGCAGTTCTTC. Protein sequence: CASSPGTGEGEQFF.

Many counts were recorded for this clonotype. V gene TRBV5-1 combines with J gene TRBJ2-1; 10 nucleotides line up with TRBD2. This CDR3 region has 14 residues. The germline CDR1 and CDR2 sequences are SGHRS and YFSETQ. The junction had 2 bases not matched to a gene; V was cut back by 1 base and J by 7 bases. Written as DNA, the CDR3 is TGCGCCAGCAGCTTGAGCGGGGGGGGAAATGAGCAGTTCTTC. Protein: CASSLSGGGNEQFF.

Ten or more counts support this clonotype. This rearrangement joins TRBV20-1 to TRBJ1-6, with 7 bases matching TRBD1. The V gene end was trimmed by 5 bases and the J gene end by 1 base; junction bases not matched to a gene: 5. This CDR3 comprises 15 residues. Per the germline V gene, CDR1 is DFQATT and CDR2 is SNEGSKA (reference sequence). The CDR3 DNA follows: TGCAGTGCTCCATCGACAGGGTCCTATAATTCACCCCTCCACTTT. This translates into CSAPSTGSYNSPLHF.

This clonotype was observed a few times. The V call is TRBV12-3 or TRBV12-4, the J call TRBJ1-2; TRBD1 aligns across 11 bases. V shed 5 bases, J shed 5 bases, and the junction held 1 base outside the gene matches. CDR3 length: 13 amino acids. The CDR3: CASSRDRGYGYTF. CDR3 in DNA: TGTGCCAGCAGTCGGGACAGGGGGTATGGCTACACCTTC.

This chain joins TRBV28 and TRBJ2-5; D is ambiguous. CDR1 is MDHEN, CDR2 SYDVKM, per germline. Trimming removed 2 bases at V and 5 bases at J, with 18 bases between. The CDR3 length is 16 residues. The CDR3 nucleotides are TGTGCCAGCAGTTTACCGCGACTCAGCTTAAAGGAGACCCAGTACTTC. Translating it yields CASSLPRLSLKETQYF.

Ten or more counts support this clonotype. The rearrangement uses TRBV25-1 and TRBJ1-5; D may be TRBD1 (6 bases). V was cut by 6 bases and J by 6 bases, with 15 bases left in between. Per the germline V gene, CDR1 is MGHDK and CDR2 is SYGVNS. The CDR3 has 14 residues. The CDR3 DNA is TGTGCCAGCAGGAAAGGGGGACGGGGTCAGCCCCAGCATTTT. Its translation is CASRKGGRGQPQHF.

This clonotype occurred many times. The chain is built from TRBV6-1 and TRBJ1-1, with 7 positions matching TRBD1. Per germline, CDR1 MNHNS and CDR2 SASEGT. J gave up 7 bases and V 8 bases, and 1 base lay outside the gene matches. The CDR3 runs to 10 residues. DNA for the CDR3: TGTGCCAGCTACAGGGGTGAAGCTTTCTTT. It encodes CASYRGEAFF.

This rearrangement joins TRBV7-6 to TRBJ1-5, with D possibly being TRBD1 (6 bases). V was trimmed by 1 base and J by 5 bases, leaving 9 bases between them. The CDR3 is 14 residues long. From germline, CDR1 is SGHVS and CDR2 FNYEAQ. As DNA, the CDR3 is TGTGCCAGCAGCTTAGTCGAGGGGGATCAGCCCCAGCATTTT. Its translation: CASSLVEGDQPQHF.

The rearrangement joins TRBV11-3 to TRBJ2-3, with 9 positions matching TRBD2. This CDR3 has 17 amino acids. CDR1 and CDR2 from the germline V gene are SGHNT and YENEEA. V lost 5 bases and J lost 3; bases outside the gene matches: 12. For the CDR3, the DNA is TGTGCCAGCAGCCACCCTACGCGGGGGGGTGGTACAGATACGCAGTATTTT. Translation gives CASSHPTRGGGTDTQYF.

Many counts were recorded for this clonotype. The rearrangement links TRBV20-1 to TRBJ2-1, with D possibly matching TRBD2 (5 bases). This CDR3 has 15 amino acids. Germline V gene lookup returns CDR1 DFQATT and CDR2 SNEGSKA (reference sequence). V lost 2 bases and J 4 bases, leaving 15 bases between the germline ends. CDR3 protein: CSARNRGPNYNEQFF. CDR3 coding DNA: TGCAGTGCTAGAAACCGGGGTCCAAATTACAATGAGCAGTTCTTC.

The V and J genes are TRBV28 and TRBJ2-5; D is uncertain. Germline lookup yields CDR1 MDHEN and CDR2 SYDVKM. The ends were cut back, 6 bases at V and 4 bases at J, with 18 bases in the middle. The CDR3 totals 15 residues. CDR3 region: CASSLYPGPTETQYF. The CDR3 DNA sequence: TGTGCCAGCAGCCTTTACCCCGGGCCAACAGAGACCCAGTACTTC. Supplemented by reference TRBV28 and TRBJ2-5, the full variable domain reads DVKVTQSSRYLVKRTGEKVFLECVQDMDHENMFWYRQDPGLGLRLIYFSYDVKMKEKGDIPEGYSVSREKKERFSLILESASTNQTSMYLCASSLYPGPTETQYFGPGTRLLVL.

The chain has TRBV18 and TRBJ1-6, with 9 bases fitting TRBD1. Trimming cost V 3 bases and J 4 bases; bases outside gene matches: 7. CDR1 KGHSH and CDR2 LQKENI come from the germline V gene. The CDR3 loop spans 17 amino acids. The DNA of the CDR3 is TGTGCCAGCTCACCGCGGGACAGGGCAGGTTATAATTCACCCCTCCACTTT. Residues: CASSPRDRAGYNSPLHF. Full variable domain (rest looked up from reference TRBV18 and TRBJ1-6): NAGVMQNPRHLVRRRGQEARLRCSPMKGHSHVYWYRQLPEEGLKFMVYLQKENIIDESGMPKERFSAEFPKEGPSILRIQQVVRGDSAAYFCASSPRDRAGYNSPLHFGNGTRLTVT.

The V gene is TRBV6-2 or TRBV6-3, the J gene TRBJ2-7, with 9 bases that match TRBD1. The CDR3 totals 16 residues. From germline, CDR1 is MNHEY and CDR2 SVGEGT. V trimming: 4 bases; J trimming: 8 bases; junction bases outside the gene matches: 15. This CDR3 reads CASSFRGTGNFHKQYV. Here the CDR3 DNA reads TGTGCCAGCAGTTTCAGGGGGACAGGGAATTTCCACAAGCAGTACGTC.

This clonotype came up many times. V gene TRBV27 combines with J gene TRBJ2-2; D perhaps matches TRBD1 (5 bases). Germline CDR1 and CDR2: MNHEY and SMNVEV (reference sequence). This CDR3 spans 14 amino acids. V lost 2 bases, J lost 2 bases, and 6 bases lay in between. CDR3 amino acids: CASSLDSNTGELFF. CDR3 sequence (DNA): TGTGCCAGCAGTTTAGACAGCAACACCGGGGAGCTGTTTTTT.

This clonotype was detected ten times or more. The DNA of the CDR3 is TGCAGTGCTAGCTTACAGGGTAGGACCCAGCATTTT. This gives the protein CSASLQGRTQHF. V and J are TRBV20-1 and TRBJ1-5, with D possibly TRBD1 on 6 matching bases. Trimming pared 3 bases from V and 11 bases from J, leaving 14 bases between. The CDR3 totals 12 residues. CDR1 and CDR2 (germline): DFQATT, SNEGSKA (reference sequence).

This clonotype appeared a few times. The genes are TRBV3-1 and TRBJ2-7; D is uncertain. V was trimmed by 0 bases and J by 3 bases, leaving 9 bases between them. CDR1 is LGHDT and CDR2 is YNNKEL in the germline V gene (reference sequence). The CDR3 runs 14 residues. The CDR3 here is CASSQDVDGYEQYV. CDR3 coding DNA: TGTGCCAGCAGCCAAGATGTGGACGGCTACGAGCAGTACGTC.

This clonotype has ten or more counts. V usage is TRBV27 and J usage is TRBJ2-7; D is uncertain. Between the trimmed V and J ends, which lost 6 bases and 3 bases, there was a span of 9 bases. This CDR3 has 12 residues. Germline-derived CDR1 and CDR2 are MNHEY and SMNVEV (reference sequence). CDR3 nucleotides: TGTGCCAGCAGCAAAGGGTACTACGAGCAGTACGTC. As protein: CASSKGYYEQYV.

V is TRBV7-6 and J is TRBJ2-5; TRBD2 matches 9 bases. Germline CDR1 SGHVS, CDR2 FNYEAQ. The CDR3 has 16 amino acids. With V trimmed by 1 base and J by 2 bases, 5 bases remained unmatched. CDR3: CASSLGSSGAQETQYF. The CDR3 region has the DNA TGTGCCAGCAGCTTAGGTTCTAGCGGGGCTCAAGAGACCCAGTACTTC.

The chain joins TRBV28 to TRBJ1-6, with a possible D match to TRBD1 (5 bases). V was shortened by 6 bases and J by 5 bases, with 14 bases between the two germline ends. Germline loops: CDR1 MDHEN, CDR2 SYDVKM. The CDR3 has 15 residues. The CDR3 spells CASRPRAGHNSPLHF. The CDR3 DNA sequence: TGTGCCAGCAGACCCCGGGCAGGGCATAATTCACCCCTCCACTTT.

For this clonotype: This clone may be a read error of a much larger clone one base away. V gene TRBV28 combines with J gene TRBJ2-7; tentatively, D is TRBD2 (5 bases). Germline V CDR1 and CDR2: MDHEN, SYDVKM. The CDR3 covers 15 residues. CDR3 in amino acids: CASSPQAPSSDEQYV. In DNA form, the CDR3 reads TGTGCCAGCAGTCCTCAGGCTCCTAGCTCCGACGAGCAGTACGTC.